The clone carrying this T cell receptor beta chain showed up just a few times. What it recognizes is unknown. The CDR3 runs 16 residues. V was cut by 5 bases and J by 3 bases, with 19 bases left in between. Per germline, CDR1 SGHTA and CDR2 FQGNSA. The entry originates in a study of early T cells in non-severe SARS-CoV-2 infection. Study-wide context: Sequencing of bulk RNA from unsorted whole blood was done, without chain pairing. The study, taken as a whole, reports: VDJdb matching, biased toward anti-spike CD8 responses, missed private and CD4 specificities.

Each cDNA molecule carried a unique molecular identifier. TCRdb analysed the 5' RACE reads with MiXCR anew, one entry per CDR3 protein. Of 52,000 or so distinct CDR3 sequences in the sample, 6.5% to 7.5% were seen once. The sequenced sample was whole blood, obtained at baseline. The chain couples TRBV7-2 to TRBJ1-2, with D possibly being TRBD1 (6 bases). The sequence was collected from an adult who was a healthcare worker with PCR-confirmed SARS-CoV-2 infection or an uninfected control (not recorded which). CDR3 nucleotides: TGTGCCAGCAGCCCTAGGAGGGGGGTATCGGACTATGGCTACACCTTC. It is translated as CASSPRRGVSDYGYTF. The full variable domain, in which reference TRBV7-2 and TRBJ1-2 provide the parts outside the CDR3, is GAGVSQSPSNKVTEKGKDVELRCDPISGHTALYWYRQSLGQGLEFLIYFQGNSAPDKSGLPSDRFSAERTGGSVSTLTIQRTQQEDSAVYLCASSPRRGVSDYGYTFGSGTRLTVV.